This T cell receptor (beta chain) was identified in a study of immune evolution from preneoplasia to lung adenocarcinoma. This clone has only a few counts. The length of the CDR3 is 10 residues. V lost 3 bases and J 5 bases, leaving 2 bases between the germline ends. CDR1 GTSNPN and CDR2 SVGIG come from the germline V gene (reference sequence). Generated by immunoSEQ multiplex PCR, the TCRdb table keeps only in-frame clones and is missing some. The data hold some 4,000 clones, with about three quarters observed a single time. The source material was FFPE minimally invasive lung adenocarcinoma tissue. J is TRBJ2-1 and V is TRBV30; D is uncertain. This clonotype was sampled from a person between 60 and 79 years old with lung adenocarcinoma. CDR3: CAWSHNEQFF. CDR3 DNA sequence: TGTGCCTGGAGCCACAATGAGCAGTTCTTC.